The clone carrying this T cell receptor beta chain was seen once. With V trimmed by 3 bases and J by 0 bases, 6 bases remained unmatched. Germline-derived CDR1 and CDR2 are ENHRY and SYGVKD. This CDR3 has 16 residues. Authors' processing steps: Reference gene primer amplification gave nucleated cell count estimates. The method was immunoSEQ multiplex PCR; TCRdb's version includes in-frame clones alone and lacks a portion of them. For V, J and clone size, that table is used; D and trimming come from the DNA. The repertoire holds around 400,000 clones, with 87% as singletons. The data originate from a study of blood T cell repertoires in COVID-19. Study summary: Material from acute and convalescent COVID-19 was sourced from the United States, Italy and Spain.

The specimen sequenced was peripheral blood. The rearrangement uses TRBV10-3 and TRBJ2-3; 7 bases agree with TRBD1. The sequence was collected from a woman aged 25-40 years with COVID-19, enrolled during active disease. CDR3 sequence: CAISERPGQSTDTQYF. CDR3 in DNA: TGTGCCATCAGTGAAAGGCCGGGACAGAGCACAGATACGCAGTATTTT.